The rows below give T cell receptor beta chains drawn from one sample of a study of T cell repertoires in cytomegalovirus infection. MiXCR, applied by TCRdb to the reads, yields one record per CDR3 protein. The data show roughly 230,000 distinct CDR3 sequences, about 20% seen once. The sequenced material came from CD8+ T cells from PBMCs. Receptor source: a human donor in good health (CMV status not recorded). Some clones in this sample may be carry-over from other donors' samples. The CDR3 runs from the conserved cysteine through the conserved F or W. D genes are given only for firm matches. The size entry is marked missing in some rows and otherwise reads once, few, many or a size class.

d_call j_call clone_size v_call cdr3_aa cdr3_nt
. TRBJ2-1 . TRBV4-2 CAGSQDATVLDKQFF TGTGCCGGCAGCCAAGACGCGACCGTCCTAGACAAGCAGTTCTTC
TRBD2 TRBJ2-7 many TRBV7-2 CASSTHGTSGDYEQYF TGTGCCAGCAGCACCCACGGGACTAGCGGGGACTACGAGCAGTACTTC
. TRBJ2-2 many TRBV5-1 CASSLVFDVSGELFF TGCGCCAGCAGCTTGGTGTTTGACGTTTCGGGGGAGCTGTTTTTT
. TRBJ2-1 few TRBV9 CASSAGIGLSNEQFF TGTGCCAGCAGCGCCGGGATTGGACTCTCCAATGAGCAGTTCTTC
. TRBJ1-4 few TRBV7-3 CASPPAEGFSNEKLFF TGTGCCAGTCCTCCCGCCGAGGGTTTCTCCAATGAAAAACTGTTTTTT
TRBD1 TRBJ2-1 . TRBV18 CASSLRDRANNEQFF TGTGCCAGCTCACTCCGGGACAGGGCGAACAATGAGCAGTTCTTC
TRBD2 TRBJ2-1 . TRBV9 CASSATAGGPNNEQFF TGTGCCAGCAGCGCTACTGCGGGGGGGCCGAACAATGAGCAGTTCTTC
. TRBJ2-1 many TRBV7-9 CASSPIGNEQFF TGTGCCAGCAGCCCCATTGGGAATGAGCAGTTCTTC
. TRBJ2-1 . TRBV25-1 CASSLGSTNYNEQFF TGTGCCAGCAGCCTTGGAAGTACAAACTACAATGAGCAGTTCTTC
TRBD2 TRBJ2-5 . TRBV5-6 CASSLEGRGGSETQYF TGTGCCAGCAGCTTGGAGGGGCGGGGGGGCTCAGAGACCCAGTACTTC
. TRBJ2-1 . TRBV5-6 CASSSVRNEQFF TGTGCCAGCAGCTCTGTAAGGAATGAGCAGTTCTTC
. TRBJ1-6 . TRBV10-3 CAISESQINSPLHF TGTGCCATCAGTGAGTCCCAAATTAATTCACCCCTCCACTTT
. TRBJ2-2 . TRBV29-1 CSGEAAYTGELFF TGCAGCGGTGAGGCAGCGTACACCGGGGAGCTGTTTTTT
. TRBJ1-6 . TRBV6-5 CASSPGFGSPLHF TGTGCCAGCAGCCCAGGGTTTGGTTCACCCCTCCACTTT
. TRBJ1-4 many TRBV25-1 CASSEGGRWDNEKLFF TGTGCCAGCAGTGAAGGAGGGCGTTGGGATAATGAAAAACTGTTTTTT
. TRBJ2-2 few TRBV4-1 CASSQVRGAGELFF TGCGCCAGCAGCCAAGTTCGAGGCGCCGGGGAGCTGTTTTTT
TRBD2 TRBJ2-1 few TRBV2 CATRANSGGAENEQFF TGTGCCACAAGAGCAAACAGCGGGGGGGCCGAGAATGAGCAGTTCTTC
. TRBJ2-7 many TRBV10-3 CATSDPGQLTYEQYF TGTGCCACCTCCGATCCTGGACAGCTTACCTACGAGCAGTACTTC
TRBD1 TRBJ2-5 . TRBV19 CSSHGTGALIETQYF TGTTCCAGCCACGGGACAGGGGCCTTGATAGAGACCCAGTACTTC
. TRBJ2-1 . TRBV5-6 CASSPPISGGLRYNEQFF TGTGCCAGCAGCCCCCCGATTAGCGGTGGGTTAAGGTACAATGAGCAGTTCTTC
. TRBJ2-5 few TRBV4-2 CASSARGRTQYF TGTGCCAGCAGCGCGAGGGGAAGGACCCAGTACTTC
. TRBJ1-1 . TRBV7-6 CASSGDSLATEAFF TGTGCCAGCAGCGGAGACAGCTTAGCCACTGAAGCTTTCTTT
. TRBJ2-7 . TRBV7-9 CASSLAPVSYEQYF TGTGCCAGCAGCTTAGCGCCAGTCTCCTACGAGCAGTACTTC
. TRBJ1-1 few TRBV20-1 CSASGNTEAFF TGCAGTGCTTCAGGGAACACTGAAGCTTTCTTT
. TRBJ1-1 many TRBV7-6 CASSLFPGPGMNTEAFF TGTGCCAGCAGCTTATTTCCAGGGCCAGGTATGAACACTGAAGCTTTCTTT
TRBD2 TRBJ2-1 once TRBV6-6 CASSYTGGSSYNEQFF TGTGCCAGCAGTTACACCGGGGGGAGCTCCTACAATGAGCAGTTCTTC
TRBD2 TRBJ2-7 . TRBV20-1 CSAPGLAGGLSYEQYF TGCAGTGCGCCGGGACTAGCGGGGGGCTTGTCCTACGAGCAGTACTTC
. TRBJ1-2 . TRBV7-9 CASSPSGYGYTF TGTGCCAGCAGCCCCTCAGGGTATGGCTACACCTTC
TRBD2 TRBJ2-1 many TRBV7-9 CASSYTGTSKNNEQFF TGTGCCAGCAGCTATACCGGGACTAGCAAGAACAATGAGCAGTTCTTC
TRBD2 TRBJ2-2 . TRBV10-3 CAISAGGGTGELFF TGTGCCATCAGTGCCGGCGGGGGCACCGGGGAGCTGTTTTTT
. TRBJ2-5 . TRBV20-1 CSAQRETQYF TGCAGTGCGCAACGCGAGACCCAGTACTTC
. TRBJ2-7 . TRBV25-1 CASSDSGQTYEQYF TGTGCCAGCAGTGACTCTGGACAGACCTACGAGCAGTACTTC
. TRBJ2-5 many TRBV7-9 CASSFDRVQETQYF TGTGCCAGCAGCTTTGACAGAGTCCAAGAGACCCAGTACTTC
. TRBJ2-1 . TRBV7-9 CASSFNHEQFF TGTGCCAGCAGCTTTAACCATGAGCAGTTCTTC
. TRBJ1-2 . TRBV20-1 CSARGGRDYTF TGCAGTGCTAGGGGGGGGAGGGACTACACCTTC
. TRBJ2-1 . TRBV10-3 CAIRGQGASYNEQFF TGTGCCATCCGGGGGCAGGGAGCGTCCTACAATGAGCAGTTCTTC
TRBD1 TRBJ1-2 . TRBV19 CASSINRDRAYGYTF TGTGCCAGTAGTATCAATCGGGACAGGGCCTATGGCTACACCTTC
. TRBJ1-2 few TRBV7-8 CASSPPGLSSYGYTF TGTGCCAGCAGCCCACCGGGCCTCTCGAGCTATGGCTACACCTTC
TRBD2 TRBJ2-7 few TRBV20-1 CSARGTSGNYEQYF TGCAGTGCTAGGGGGACTAGCGGGAACTACGAGCAGTACTTC
. TRBJ2-5 few TRBV5-6 CASSFVSFQETQYF TGTGCCAGCAGCTTTGTCAGTTTCCAAGAGACCCAGTACTTC
. TRBJ1-3 . TRBV7-9 CASSSRDGSSSGNTIYF TGTGCCAGCAGTTCCCGAGACGGTTCAAGCTCTGGAAACACCATATATTTT
. TRBJ2-1 few TRBV11-2 CASSFGPSSYNEQFF TGTGCCAGCAGCTTCGGACCGAGCTCCTACAATGAGCAGTTCTTC
TRBD2 TRBJ2-1 many TRBV7-2 CASSPLAGGLHEQFF TGTGCCAGCAGCCCTCTGGCGGGGGGCTTGCATGAGCAGTTCTTC
TRBD2 TRBJ2-1 many TRBV7-6 CASSPGGGYNEQFF TGTGCCAGCAGTCCCGGCGGGGGATACAATGAGCAGTTCTTC
. TRBJ2-5 few TRBV2 CASSEGSAGAGETQYF TGTGCCAGCAGTGAAGGCTCGGCGGGGGCAGGAGAGACCCAGTACTTC
TRBD1 TRBJ2-1 many TRBV27 CASSGPSGTGDHNEQFF TGTGCCAGCAGTGGACCGAGCGGGACAGGGGACCACAATGAGCAGTTCTTC
TRBD1 TRBJ2-3 . TRBV6-1 CASSPWQGASGDTQYF TGTGCCAGCAGTCCTTGGCAGGGGGCTTCTGGAGATACGCAGTATTTT
. TRBJ2-1 few TRBV28 CASSQTGSLSSYNEQFF TGTGCCAGCAGCCAAACAGGGTCCCTTTCCTCCTACAATGAGCAGTTCTTC
TRBD1 TRBJ1-5 . TRBV28 CASSFPLTGGGQPQHF TGTGCCAGCAGTTTCCCTTTGACAGGGGGAGGTCAGCCCCAGCATTTT
TRBD2 TRBJ2-1 many TRBV5-6 CASSLLTSGGNEQFF TGTGCCAGCAGCTTGCTGACTAGCGGGGGCAATGAGCAGTTCTTC
. TRBJ2-5 . TRBV20-1 CSADEAQETQYF TGCAGTGCTGATGAGGCACAAGAGACCCAGTACTTC